This T cell receptor (beta chain) was found in a study of shared clonotypes between healthy human individuals (dated by TCRdb to the early 2020s). In the study overall: A couple of women and a few men aged 18 to 49 years were included in the cohort. For each donor, CD4 naive and CD4 memory were each given three plates, CD8 naive was given two plates, and CD8 memory was given one plate. Leukapheresis yielded between about 0.9 and 9 billion PBMCs per donor. To increase sequencing depth and limit assay-specific biases, TCR repertoire library preparation and sequencing were carried out by different laboratories using diverse techniques. To estimate repertoire size and how much clonotype sharing occurs between individuals, the study deeply sequenced the blood TCR repertoires of several healthy adults. Study-wide findings and limitations: Larger estimated clonotype richness was generally found for naive subsets than for memory subsets. Compared with non-shared clonotypes, clonotypes shared by all four sorted-subset donors had higher generation probabilities. Pairwise subsampling indicated that sequencing depth was expected to affect the degree of clonotype sharing among donors. Sampling was restricted to blood, and TCR repertoires in tissues likely differ from the TCR repertoires found in blood. Sharing across several donors was observed for around 5% of naive CD4, around 3.5% of naive CD8, 2% to 2.5% of memory CD4, and less than 0.45% of memory CD8 clonotypes. Even with the large sequencing depth, rarefaction of the sorted-subset datasets indicated that sequencing was incomplete. The genetic and exposure-history diversity represented was limited by the small number of donors.

Using the deep immunoSEQ assay, TCR CDR3 regions were amplified from genomic DNA by multiplex PCR. Genomic DNA extracted from each cell subset was distributed evenly over all wells of several immunoSEQ 96-well plates, and each plate served as one replicate. For sorted subsets, roughly 190 ng of genomic DNA, equivalent to 25,000 to 35,000 T cell genomes, went into each replicate PCR. Purified libraries were quantified with a Qubit 3.0 fluorometer, sized on a Bioanalyzer 2100, and re-quantified with the KAPA Library Quantification kit. Each immunoSEQ 96-well plate was sequenced on its own single-read 150-cycle Illumina NextSeq 550 flow cell. The paper's data handling went like this. Because only junctional sequences without quality scores were contained in the immunoSEQ output, filtering matching that applied to full-length reads could not be performed. Sequences were annotated with PyIR, a Python wrapper for IgBLAST v1.9, using IMGT germline references to assign V/J genes and CDR3. Any read was removed if the V/J assignment was weak (E-value above 1e-6), the CDR3 was missing, or the read contained stop codons, out-of-frame junctions, or ambiguous translated residues. V3J clonotypes were defined as sequences sharing the same inferred V gene, J gene, and CDR3 amino acid sequence. To compute the percentage overlap between repertoires, the number of shared unique clonotypes was divided by the size of the smaller repertoire. Richness of each repertoire was evaluated using RTK rarefaction, the Chao1 estimator, and Recon v2.1 estimates of unobserved clonotypes. OLGA was used to compute generation probabilities for all TCRbeta clonotypes that the gDNA method yielded from a handful of donors. TCRdb retrieved this table from immuneACCESS and kept in-frame rearrangements only. Not all clones are present; in checked studies, unresolved V genes account for under half, and no reason is known for the remainder. From that table come the V and J calls and clone size; the DNA was used to work out D and trimming. Within this sample are around 1.4 million clones, with approximately 98.5% of them counted one time only. The ten largest clonotypes hold about 0.35% of the sample.

Healthy HIV-negative adults with no recently reported acute infections or vaccinations were included as donors. Every donor was a Caucasian adult residing in Nashville, Tennessee, USA. Magnetic negative selection was used to enrich CD4+ T cells, after which naive cells were positively selected on CD45RA and the negative fraction became the memory subset. Blood was collected by leukapheresis, and PBMCs were isolated by Ficoll-Histopaque density gradient centrifugation and then cryopreserved in liquid nitrogen vapor phase. Analytical flow cytometry was used to check the purity and quantity of every magnetically sorted T cell population. From each sorted fraction, genomic DNA was isolated and quantified by UV absorbance on a Nanodrop 2000c. On this clone: The target of this receptor is not known. No qualities accompany the bases; no much larger clone lies one base away.

CDR1 and CDR2, looked up from the germline V gene, are ENHRY and SYGVKD. There are 16 amino acids in the CDR3, from cysteine to phenylalanine inclusive. Left in the record is the CDR3 DNA by itself, 48 bases read in frame from the first base. V and J lose 11 bases and 7 bases, and a span of 26 bases separates them. The chain employs TRBV10-3 and TRBJ2-2, with the D gene possibly TRBD1 or TRBD2, each one fitting 5 bases. The specimen sequenced was naive CD4+ T cells sorted from blood. The sample's cell subset or site label, decoded: CD45RA+ positively selected. This sequence was found in a man aged 30 to 39 in good health. The nucleotides read TGTGCCCACGCCGGAGGCGTGGGGGTGTTCGGCGGGGAGCTGTTTTTT. Translated, it gives CAHAGGVGVFGGELFF.